These 15 T cell receptor beta chains were all obtained from the same sample, sequenced in a study of cytomegalovirus exposure and HLA in healthy donors. The PCR ran on 60 Vbeta and 13 Jbeta primers. Generated by immunoSEQ multiplex PCR, the TCRdb table keeps only in-frame clones and is missing some. The repertoire holds more than 150,000 clones, roughly 81% seen once, with 2.3% in the top ten. Specimen: PBMCs. The receptors shown here come from a woman in her late teens or twenties in good health and CMV-seronegative.

A single count supports this clone. The chain employs TRBV6-6 and TRBJ1-3; TRBD1 agrees at 7 bases. The germline gives CDR1 MNHNY, CDR2 SVGAGI (reference sequence). The J segment lost 7 bases and the V segment lost 2 bases, leaving 5 bases of the junction unmatched. CDR3 length: 14 residues. The CDR3 reads CASSYTTGSNTIYF. The CDR3 DNA sequence: TGTGCCAGCAGTTACACGACAGGGTCGAACACCATATATTTT.

The chain is built from TRBV29-1 and TRBJ2-7, with 7 bases lining up with TRBD2. The V segment lost 3 bases and the J segment 2 bases; nucleotides outside the gene matches: 7. CDR3 length: 14 amino acids. The germline gives CDR1 SQVTM, CDR2 ANQGSEA. The DNA for the CDR3 is TGCAGCGTTGAGGGCGGGAGAGTCCCCTACGAGCAGTACTTC. Translation: CSVEGGRVPYEQYF.

The chain links TRBV5-1 to TRBJ1-1; tentatively, D is TRBD1 (6 bases). This CDR3 spans 13 amino acids. Trimming removed 1 base at V and 4 bases at J, with 8 bases between. CDR1 is SGHRS, CDR2 YFSETQ, per germline. As DNA, the CDR3 is TGCGCCAGCAGCTTGATCAGGGGCACTGAAGCTTTCTTT. This sequence encodes CASSLIRGTEAFF.

This clone appeared once. Here the CDR3 DNA reads TGTGCCAGCAGCCCCGGGAGGGGCGGCGAGCAGTTCTTC. Its translation is CASSPGRGGEQFF. The V and J genes are TRBV6-6 and TRBJ2-1; 8 nucleotides agree with TRBD2. The CDR3 length is 13 residues. With 6 bases clipped from V and 10 bases from J, the junction kept 8 bases outside the gene matches. The germline gives CDR1 MNHNY, CDR2 SVGAGI (reference sequence).

V usage is TRBV28 and J usage is TRBJ1-2, with 10 bases fitting TRBD1. The CDR3 extends over 15 amino acids. CDR1 is MDHEN, CDR2 SYDVKM, per germline. With V trimmed by 4 bases and J by 4 bases, 6 bases remained unmatched. The CDR3 loop is CASSYDRGLTYGYTF. The CDR3 nucleotides read TGTGCCAGCAGTTATGACAGGGGGCTAACCTATGGCTACACCTTC.

The chain is built from TRBV7-2 and TRBJ2-3; TRBD2 agrees at 9 bases. CDR3 length: 17 residues. CDR1 is SGHTA and CDR2 is FQGNSA in the germline V gene. V gave up 3 bases and J gave up 6 bases; unmatched junction bases: 13. CDR3 coding DNA: TGTGCCAGCAGCTTGATTCGGCGGGGGGGCCTAATGGATACGCAGTATTTT. This translates into CASSLIRRGGLMDTQYF.

A single count supports this clone. The chain uses TRBV7-2 and TRBJ2-3, with D possibly matching TRBD2 (5 bases). The germline V gene encodes CDR1 SGHTA and CDR2 FQGNSA. The CDR3 runs to 14 residues. V was clipped by 7 bases and J by 3 bases, with 14 bases between them. The CDR3 DNA follows: TGTGCCAGCACCAAAGAGGGAGCGACAGATACGCAGTATTTT. Its protein is CASTKEGATDTQYF. The variable domain in full, with the rest retrieved from reference TRBV7-2 and TRBJ2-3, is GAGVSQSPSNKVTEKGKDVELRCDPISGHTALYWYRQSLGQGLEFLIYFQGNSAPDKSGLPSDRFSAERTGGSVSTLTIQRTQQEDSAVYLCASTKEGATDTQYFGPGTRLTVL.

The chain joins TRBV2 to TRBJ2-2, with TRBD1 as a possible D gene (6 bases). Trimming removed 6 bases at V and 5 bases at J, with 13 bases between. The CDR3 totals 14 residues. The V gene's germline CDR1 is SNHLY and CDR2 FYNNEI. CDR3 DNA: TGTGCCAGCAGAGGACAGCCAGTAACCGGGGAGCTGTTTTTT. It encodes CASRGQPVTGELFF.

This sequence joins TRBV15 and TRBJ1-5; D possibly corresponds to TRBD1 (6 bases). Germline CDR1 and CDR2: LNHNV and YYDKDF (reference sequence). The V end lost 4 bases, the J end lost 3 bases, and 13 bases lay between the germline ends. The CDR3 runs to 15 residues. CDR3 loop: CATSIEGGSNQPQHF. The CDR3 bases are TGTGCCACCAGCATCGAGGGGGGGTCCAATCAGCCCCAGCATTTT.

The chain uses TRBV30 and TRBJ1-6; no clear D. Germline V CDR1 and CDR2: GTSNPN, SVGIG (reference sequence). V was trimmed by 5 bases and J by 6 bases, leaving 14 bases between them. The CDR3 runs to 14 residues. CDR3 amino acids: CAWAFVGSNSPLHF. The CDR3 nucleotides read TGTGCCTGGGCCTTCGTCGGGTCTAATTCACCCCTCCACTTT.

About this clone itself: Sequence at one end of the junction differs from germline and may be a read error. V usage is TRBV5-1 and J usage is TRBJ2-4; 12 bases fit TRBD2. This CDR3 comprises 15 residues. Germline CDR1 SGHRS, CDR2 YFSETQ. This CDR3 is CASSREASGGDIRYF. CDR3 coding DNA: TGCGCCAGCAGCCGGGAGGCTAGCGGGGGGGACATTCGGTACTTC.

The chain joins TRBV15 to TRBJ2-2; the D gene is possibly TRBD2 (5 bases). Per germline, CDR1 LNHNV and CDR2 YYDKDF (reference sequence). This CDR3 comprises 17 residues. Trimming left V 0 bases short and J 4 bases short, with 15 bases between. CDR3 DNA sequence: TGTGCCACCAGCAGAGAAACCCTCGAGGGCGGCACCGGGGAGCTGTTTTTT. Amino acid sequence: CATSRETLEGGTGELFF.

The rearrangement joins TRBV28 to TRBJ1-5; D gene uncertain. V shed 5 bases and J shed 3 bases, with 8 bases lying between them. The germline CDR1 and CDR2 sequences are MDHEN and SYDVKM. The CDR3 consists of 13 residues. The CDR3 region is CASSETLNQPQHF. CDR3 in DNA: TGTGCCAGCAGTGAGACACTCAATCAGCCCCAGCATTTT.

This clone was picked up one time. This sequence joins TRBV15 and TRBJ2-7, with D possibly being TRBD2 (6 bases). The CDR3 runs 16 residues. The V gene lost 6 bases and the J gene lost 4 bases, with 22 bases spanning the gap. From germline, CDR1 is LNHNV and CDR2 YYDKDF (reference sequence). CDR3: CATSPTGGRRGYEQYF. DNA for the CDR3: TGTGCCACCAGTCCGACCGGGGGACGGCGTGGGTACGAGCAGTACTTC.

The chain has TRBV5-5 and TRBJ1-6; D not resolved. Looked up from germline, CDR1 is SGHKS and CDR2 is YYEKEE (reference sequence). V lost 0 bases and J 7 bases, leaving 8 bases between the germline ends. The CDR3 contains 14 residues. The CDR3 sequence is CASSLDSLNSPLHF. CDR3 in DNA: TGTGCCAGCAGCTTGGACAGTCTCAATTCACCCCTCCACTTT.